The present T cell receptor beta chain was sequenced within a study of control samples from healthy donors and cancer patients. This table comes from immunoSEQ multiplex PCR, and its TCRdb copy is limited to in-frame clones, with some not included. The sample holds some 130,000 clones, approximately 94% seen once. Germline CDR1 is MDHEN and CDR2 is SYDVKM. J was trimmed by 10 bases and V by 7 bases; bases with no gene match: 8. There are 14 residues in the CDR3. The chain combines TRBV28 with TRBJ2-1; 12 positions agree with TRBD1. The clonotype was recovered from a man in his fifties with head and neck cancer. Sequencing was performed on PBMCs. The CDR3: CASIRGQGALEQFF. The CDR3 DNA is TGTGCCAGCATTAGGGGACAGGGGGCTTTGGAGCAGTTCTTC.